Listed here are 28 T cell receptor beta chains from one sample, sequenced in a study of pediatric ulcerative colitis. The assay was immunoSEQ multiplex PCR, and TCRdb's table has in-frame clones only and misses some. This table holds about 64,000 clones, 70% to 80% found once. Sequencing was carried out using blood. The receptors here all came from a boy younger than 18 with moderate ulcerative colitis.

The rearrangement links TRBV7-2 to TRBJ1-4; possibly TRBD1 for D (6 bases). The CDR3 is 16 residues long. V was clipped by 8 bases and J by 2 bases, with 18 bases between them. In germline, CDR1 is SGHTA, CDR2 FQGNSA. CDR3 sequence: CASPPPGGLTNEKLFF. In DNA form, the CDR3 reads TGTGCCAGCCCCCCACCCGGGGGGCTGACTAATGAAAAACTGTTTTTT.

This chain joins TRBV6-5 and TRBJ2-1; the D call may be TRBD1 or TRBD2 (5 bases each). This CDR3 region has 15 residues. Trimming removed 2 bases at V and 2 bases at J, with 10 bases between. CDR1 and CDR2 (germline): MNHEY, SVGAGI. The CDR3 DNA reads as TGTGCCAGCAGTTACGGGACCGCTACCTACAATGAGCAGTTCTTC. This gives the protein CASSYGTATYNEQFF.

This chain links TRBV5-4 with TRBJ2-7, with 9 positions matching TRBD2. The germline V gene encodes CDR1 SGHNT and CDR2 YYREEE (reference sequence). This CDR3 has 13 amino acids. After removal of 8 bases from V and 3 bases from J, the junction contained 6 bases not matched to a gene. CDR3: CASGREGNYEQYF. The CDR3 DNA reads as TGTGCCAGTGGGCGGGAGGGAAACTACGAGCAGTACTTC.

This chain connects TRBV5-1 to TRBJ2-5; D remains ambiguous. CDR1 is SGHRS and CDR2 is YFSETQ in the germline V gene. The ends were cut back, 3 bases at V and 2 bases at J, with 8 bases in the middle. This CDR3 is built from 13 residues. CDR3 nucleotide sequence: TGCGCCAGCAGCTGGTATGAACAAGAGACCCAGTACTTC. Amino acid sequence: CASSWYEQETQYF. The full variable domain, completed using reference TRBV5-1 and TRBJ2-5, is KAGVTQTPRYLIKTRGQQVTLSCSPISGHRSVSWYQQTPGQGLQFLFEYFSETQRNKGNFPGRFSGRQFSNSRSEMNVSTLELGDSALYLCASSWYEQETQYFGPGTRLLVL.

The chain recombines TRBV18 with TRBJ2-1; no reliable D call. The germline V gene has CDR1 KGHSH and CDR2 LQKENI. Trimming took off 5 bases at V and 3 bases at J, with 17 bases between the two ends. The CDR3 runs to 16 residues. CDR3 in amino acids: CASSMDLRYSYNEQFF. CDR3 in DNA: TGTGCCAGCTCAATGGACCTTCGGTATAGCTACAATGAGCAGTTCTTC.

The chain carries TRBV4-2 and TRBJ2-7; D possibly uses TRBD1 or TRBD2 (6 bases each). CDR1 and CDR2 (germline): LGHNA, YNFKEQ. V lost 4 bases to trimming and J lost 1 base, with 11 bases between them. The CDR3 runs 14 residues. CDR3 loop: CASSRRGQSYEQYF. The CDR3 DNA sequence: TGTGCCAGCAGCCGCCGGGGGCAATCCTACGAGCAGTACTTC.

The chain uses TRBV5-6 and TRBJ1-2, with 9 bases lining up with TRBD1. The junction had 7 bases not matched to a gene; V was cut back by 3 bases and J by 4 bases. Germline loops: CDR1 SGHDT, CDR2 YYEEEE. The CDR3 sequence is 15 residues long. DNA for the CDR3: TGTGCCAGCAGCTCACAGGGGGCGGTTGGCTATGGCTACACCTTC. Its translation: CASSSQGAVGYGYTF.

This chain connects TRBV7-9 to TRBJ1-2; TRBD1 is a possible D gene (6 bases). With 3 bases removed from V and 2 bases from J, the gap between germline ends came to 10 bases. Germline lookup yields CDR1 SEHNR and CDR2 FQNEAQ (reference sequence). CDR3 length: 14 amino acids. The chain's CDR3 is CASSFSGANYGYTF. Here the CDR3 DNA reads TGTGCCAGCAGCTTCTCAGGGGCCAACTATGGCTACACCTTC.

The CDR3 spells CASSTLSGGPYEQYF. CDR3 bases: TGTGCCAGCAGTACACTATCGGGGGGACCGTACGAGCAGTACTTC. The rearrangement joins TRBV6-1 to TRBJ2-7; 7 nucleotides line up with TRBD2. The CDR3 has 15 amino acids. Germline trimming cut 5 bases from V and 4 bases from J; bases unmatched to any gene: 11. CDR1 is MNHNS, CDR2 SASEGT, per germline.

The V call is TRBV7-6, the J call TRBJ1-6; D perhaps matches TRBD1 (6 bases). Per germline, CDR1 SGHVS and CDR2 FNYEAQ. V shed 1 base and J shed 7 bases, with 14 bases lying between them. The CDR3 is 16 amino acids. In nucleotides, the CDR3 is TGTGCCAGCAGCTTAGGAGGGGGACTGGCAAATTCACCCCTCCACTTT. Protein: CASSLGGGLANSPLHF.

V usage is TRBV12-5 and J usage is TRBJ1-1; the D gene is possibly TRBD1 (6 bases). The germline gives CDR1 LGHNT, CDR2 FRNRAP. Trimming removed 7 bases from V and 9 bases from J, with 12 bases in between. This CDR3 is built from 11 residues. CDR3 amino acids: CASAPDSKAFF. The CDR3 DNA reads as TGTGCTAGTGCACCGGACAGTAAAGCTTTCTTT.

This chain connects TRBV7-2 to TRBJ2-1; D might be TRBD1 or TRBD2, each matching 5 bases. Trimming stripped 5 bases from V and 1 base from J, with 18 bases between. The V gene's germline CDR1 is SGHTA and CDR2 FQGNSA. The CDR3 totals 17 residues. CDR3 protein: CASSLAGTVRSYNEQFF. The CDR3 region has the DNA TGTGCCAGCAGCCTTGCTGGGACGGTAAGATCCTACAATGAGCAGTTCTTC.

The chain couples TRBV6-1 to TRBJ1-1; no clear D gene. The CDR3 contains 12 residues. Trimming took off 0 bases at V and 11 bases at J, with 10 bases between the two ends. The germline CDR1 and CDR2 sequences are MNHNS and SASEGT. CDR3 nucleotide sequence: TGTGCCAGCAGTGAAGCAACACTTGTTGCTTTCTTT. This sequence encodes CASSEATLVAFF.

The chain employs TRBV9 and TRBJ2-5; 7 nucleotides line up with TRBD2. The CDR3 has 14 amino acids. Trimming removed 0 bases from V and 5 bases from J; junction bases left unmatched: 4. The germline V gene has CDR1 SGDLS and CDR2 YYNGEE. For the CDR3, the DNA is TGTGCCAGCAGCGTAGGTACTAGCGTGGAGACCCAGTACTTC. Its protein product is CASSVGTSVETQYF.

The chain combines TRBV5-6 with TRBJ2-1; TRBD1 matches 7 bases. Germline CDR1 is SGHDT and CDR2 is YYEEEE. The V segment lost 0 bases and the J segment 2 bases; nucleotides outside the gene matches: 5. The CDR3 has 16 residues. The CDR3 DNA reads TGTGCCAGCAGCTTGGTCAGGGGGTCCCCCTACAATGAGCAGTTCTTC. This sequence encodes CASSLVRGSPYNEQFF.

J is TRBJ2-3 and V is TRBV29-1, with D possibly being TRBD2 (7 bases). Germline CDR1 reads SQVTM; CDR2 reads ANQGSEA. Trimming shortened V by 4 bases and J by 1 base, and 12 bases separated the two germline ends. The CDR3 runs to 14 residues. The CDR3 DNA sequence: TGCAGCGTTGCCAGCGGGACACGCACAGATACGCAGTATTTT. Amino acids: CSVASGTRTDTQYF.

The chain is built from TRBV4-1 and TRBJ2-6; no clear D. The V gene lost 1 base and the J gene lost 5 bases, with 15 bases spanning the gap. Germline CDR1 reads MGHRA; CDR2 reads YSYEKL. This CDR3 spans 17 amino acids. The CDR3 region has the DNA TGCGCCAGCAGCCAAGGGTCCGTTCTATCTCGGGCCAACGTCCTGACTTTC. This codes for CASSQGSVLSRANVLTF.

This clone was counted only a few times. This chain uses TRBV2 with TRBJ2-7; TRBD1 matches at 8 bases. In germline, CDR1 is SNHLY, CDR2 FYNNEI. CDR3 length: 14 amino acids. The trim removed 5 bases at V and 2 bases at J, leaving 5 bases unmatched. Here the CDR3 DNA reads TGTGCCAGCAGTAGGACAGGGACGACCTACGAGCAGTACTTC. Encoded protein: CASSRTGTTYEQYF.

V usage is TRBV7-6 and J usage is TRBJ2-1; no clear D. The CDR3 spans 11 residues. Trimming took 5 bases from V and 8 from J, leaving 7 bases between them. In germline, CDR1 is SGHVS, CDR2 FNYEAQ. Here the CDR3 reads CASSPGYEQFF. CDR3 coding DNA: TGTGCCAGCAGCCCCGGTTATGAGCAGTTCTTC.

The V call is TRBV7-9, the J call TRBJ1-2, with D unresolved. CDR1 and CDR2 (germline): SEHNR, FQNEAQ (reference sequence). V was shortened by 4 bases and J by 8 bases, with 11 bases between the two germline ends. CDR3 length: 12 residues. CDR3 in amino acids: CASSSGERGYTF. CDR3 DNA sequence: TGTGCCAGCAGCTCTGGCGAGCGGGGCTACACCTTC. The full variable domain, in which reference TRBV7-9 and TRBJ1-2 provide the parts outside the CDR3, is DTGVSQNPRHKITKRGQNVTFRCDPISEHNRLYWYRQTLGQGPEFLTYFQNEAQLEKSRLLSDRFSAERPKGSFSTLEIQRTEQGDSAMYLCASSSGERGYTFGSGTRLTVV.

V usage is TRBV6-6 and J usage is TRBJ1-2, with TRBD1 as a possible D gene (5 bases). The V gene lost 6 bases and the J gene lost 2 bases, with 16 bases spanning the gap. Per germline, CDR1 MNHNY and CDR2 SVGAGI (reference sequence). The CDR3 consists of 15 residues. CDR3 DNA sequence: TGTGCCAGCAGGTCTCGGGACGGGGCGAACTATGGCTACACCTTC. It yields the protein CASRSRDGANYGYTF.

V gene TRBV5-4 combines with J gene TRBJ2-7; a possible D gene is TRBD1 (5 bases). This CDR3 contains 15 residues. Trimming removed 8 bases at V and 2 bases at J, with 20 bases between. Germline-derived CDR1 and CDR2 are SGHNT and YYREEE (reference sequence). The CDR3 is CASRRQGNSPYEQYF. The CDR3 DNA follows: TGTGCCAGTCGTCGGCAGGGCAATTCTCCCTACGAGCAGTACTTC.

The V gene is TRBV27, the J gene TRBJ1-1, with D maybe TRBD1 (5 bases). V dropped 6 bases and J dropped 3 bases, with 8 bases sitting between them. The germline gives CDR1 MNHEY, CDR2 SMNVEV (reference sequence). The CDR3 spans 12 residues. The CDR3 bases are TGTGCCAGCAGCGACAGTTACACTGAAGCTTTCTTT. Amino acid sequence: CASSDSYTEAFF.

V usage is TRBV2 and J usage is TRBJ2-7; D perhaps matches TRBD1 (6 bases). With 3 bases removed from V and 4 bases from J, the gap between germline ends came to 16 bases. The germline V gene has CDR1 SNHLY and CDR2 FYNNEI. CDR3 length: 15 residues. CDR3 in amino acids: CASSDVAGGRYEQYF. In nucleotides, the CDR3 is TGTGCCAGCAGTGATGTTGCTGGGGGCCGGTACGAGCAGTACTTC.

J is TRBJ2-4 and V is TRBV28; 8 bases agree with TRBD1. CDR1 is MDHEN and CDR2 is SYDVKM in the germline V gene. This CDR3 is 17 amino acids long. V lost 1 base and J lost 0; bases outside the gene matches: 5. CDR3 sequence: CASSLLGQGLAKNIQYF. CDR3 in DNA: TGTGCCAGCAGTTTATTAGGACAGGGCCTAGCCAAAAACATTCAGTACTTC. Combining the CDR3 with reference TRBV28 and TRBJ2-4 gives the whole variable domain DVKVTQSSRYLVKRTGEKVFLECVQDMDHENMFWYRQDPGLGLRLIYFSYDVKMKEKGDIPEGYSVSREKKERFSLILESASTNQTSMYLCASSLLGQGLAKNIQYFGAGTRLSVL.

The CDR3 DNA reads TGTGCCAGCAGCTCCGCTTTGAACACTGAAGCTTTCTTT. It yields the protein CASSSALNTEAFF. The chain combines TRBV9 with TRBJ1-1, with D unclear. With 4 bases removed from V and 0 bases from J, the gap between germline ends came to 7 bases. The CDR3 spans 13 residues. CDR1 is SGDLS, CDR2 YYNGEE, per germline.

In its sample, this clone was seen once. J is TRBJ1-4 and V is TRBV6-6; TRBD1 is a possible D gene (5 bases). CDR3 size: 15 residues. In germline, CDR1 is MNHNY, CDR2 SVGAGI (reference sequence). The ends were cut back, 2 bases at V and 8 bases at J, with 15 bases in the middle. In DNA, the CDR3 is TGTGCCAGCAGTTACGTAAAGGGGTGGGACGAAAAACTGTTTTTT. As protein: CASSYVKGWDEKLFF.

The genes are TRBV9 and TRBJ1-1, with D hard to call. Trimming removed 4 bases at V and 5 bases at J, with 12 bases between. The V gene's germline CDR1 is SGDLS and CDR2 YYNGEE. This CDR3 has 13 residues. CDR3 bases: TGTGCCAGCAGCACCGGATGGAAAACTGAAGCTTTCTTT. This codes for CASSTGWKTEAFF.